The 21 T cell receptor beta chains given below trace back to one sample, sequenced in a study of resident and recirculating memory T cells in vitiligo. Method: immunoSEQ multiplex PCR; TCRdb's copy keeps in-frame clones and lacks some. Seen here are 70,000 to 75,000 clones, roughly 90% observed once, and the top ten hold over 4%. Sequencing input: blood. The receptors originated from a male donor with vitiligo.

The chain uses TRBV7-8 and TRBJ1-2; tentative D call: TRBD1 (6 bases). Germline V lookup: CDR1 SGHVS, CDR2 FQNEAQ. Deletions cut 0 bases from V and 8 bases from J, with 13 bases between. The CDR3 runs to 14 residues. The CDR3 DNA reads TGTGCCAGCAGCTTAGCGCTGGGGGCGCGGGGCTACACCTTC. This gives the protein CASSLALGARGYTF.

This chain joins TRBV18 and TRBJ2-1, with 10 bases lining up with TRBD2. With 3 bases clipped from V and 10 bases from J, the junction kept 9 bases outside the gene matches. Per germline, CDR1 KGHSH and CDR2 LQKENI. The CDR3 is 15 residues long. The CDR3 coding sequence is TGTGCCAGCTCACCCCAGAGCGGGGGGGCCCAAGAGCAGTTCTTC. Protein sequence: CASSPQSGGAQEQFF.

The chain uses TRBV6-5 and TRBJ2-3, with TRBD2 matching over 8 bases. Looked up from germline, CDR1 is MNHEY and CDR2 is SVGAGI. The CDR3 loop spans 16 amino acids. V gave up 2 bases and J gave up 1 base; unmatched junction bases: 5. CDR3 sequence reads: CASSYDTAGGTDTQYF. CDR3 DNA: TGTGCCAGCAGTTACGATACAGCGGGGGGCACAGATACGCAGTATTTT.

The V call is TRBV5-6, the J call TRBJ2-5; D is perhaps TRBD1 (8 bases). This CDR3 is built from 14 residues. Trimming removed 4 bases from V and 4 bases from J, with 14 bases in between. Germline V gene lookup returns CDR1 SGHDT and CDR2 YYEEEE. CDR3 sequence (DNA): TGTGCCAGCAGCCAGGGGGCGGGGGCAGAGACCCAGTACTTC. Encoded protein: CASSQGAGAETQYF.

The chain links TRBV6-1 to TRBJ2-7; 10 positions match TRBD2. The CDR3 loop spans 14 amino acids. Germline V gene data show CDR1 as MNHNS and CDR2 as SASEGT. V shed 3 bases, J shed 2 bases, and the junction held 1 base outside the gene matches. The CDR3 DNA is TGTGCCAGCAGTGAGACTAGCGGGCCCTACGAGCAGTACTTC. Translated, it gives CASSETSGPYEQYF.

CDR3 sequence reads: CASRRQGRHEQYF. CDR3 in DNA: TGTGCCAGCAGAAGACAGGGTCGACACGAGCAGTACTTC. The V call is TRBV27, the J call TRBJ2-7; 7 bases line up with TRBD1. The CDR3 totals 13 residues. Germline loops: CDR1 MNHEY, CDR2 SMNVEV (reference sequence). The V segment lost 6 bases and the J segment 5 bases; nucleotides outside the gene matches: 7.

This chain connects TRBV4-2 to TRBJ2-2; 7 bases are a match to TRBD1. The trim removed 3 bases at V and 6 bases at J, leaving 13 bases unmatched. This CDR3 has 17 amino acids. The V gene's germline CDR1 is LGHNA and CDR2 YNFKEQ. CDR3 sequence (DNA): TGTGCCAGCAGCCACCCCGTAATAGACAGGGCGGCCGGGGAGCTGTTTTTT. It is translated as CASSHPVIDRAAGELFF.

The chain uses TRBV5-1 and TRBJ1-2; D may be TRBD1 (5 bases). V was cut by 5 bases and J by 1 base, with 15 bases left in between. There are 15 residues in the CDR3. Germline CDR1 reads SGHRS; CDR2 reads YFSETQ. CDR3 region: CASREGIQSNYGYTF. In DNA, the CDR3 is TGCGCCAGCAGGGAGGGGATCCAGAGTAACTATGGCTACACCTTC.

The chain carries TRBV7-3 and TRBJ1-6, with 10 bases that match TRBD1. CDR3 size: 15 residues. The trim removed 3 bases at V and 8 bases at J, leaving 4 bases unmatched. Germline loops: CDR1 SGHTA, CDR2 FQGTGA. CDR3 in amino acids: CASSLRGQGDSPLHF. The CDR3 nucleotides are TGTGCCAGCAGCTTGAGAGGACAGGGGGATTCACCCCTCCACTTT.

The chain uses TRBV5-1 and TRBJ2-5; 12 bases align to TRBD2. Trimming at V came to 1 base and at J to 1 base, leaving 8 bases not matched to a gene. The CDR3 covers 18 residues. CDR1 and CDR2 from the germline V gene are SGHRS and YFSETQ. CDR3: CASSLRASGGASQETQYF. The CDR3 region has the DNA TGCGCCAGCAGCTTGCGGGCTAGCGGGGGGGCAAGCCAAGAGACCCAGTACTTC.

This clone has only one observation. This chain links TRBV9 with TRBJ2-3; tentative D call: TRBD2 (5 bases). Trimming removed 0 bases at V and 6 bases at J, with 11 bases between. The CDR3 contains 14 residues. Germline CDR1 SGDLS, CDR2 YYNGEE. CDR3: CASSVGGEADTQYF. In DNA, the CDR3 is TGTGCCAGCAGCGTAGGGGGAGAAGCTGATACGCAGTATTTT.

V is TRBV27 and J is TRBJ2-7, with D unresolved. Germline values: CDR1 MNHEY, CDR2 SMNVEV (reference sequence). There are 13 residues in the CDR3. The V gene lost 5 bases and the J gene lost 6 bases, with 14 bases spanning the gap. The CDR3 DNA reads TGTGCCAGCAGTCCCGGATATTCGGGCGAGCAGTACTTC. Protein product: CASSPGYSGEQYF.

This chain links TRBV9 with TRBJ1-1, with D possibly matching TRBD1 (6 bases). V dropped 4 bases and J dropped 4 bases, with 14 bases sitting between them. Germline loops: CDR1 SGDLS, CDR2 YYNGEE. The CDR3 consists of 14 residues. The CDR3 region has the DNA TGTGCCAGCAGCCTATGGGACAAGACCACTGAAGCTTTCTTT. It specifies CASSLWDKTTEAFF.

This chain links TRBV4-2 with TRBJ2-5; 11 bases are a match to TRBD1. CDR1 and CDR2 (germline): LGHNA, YNFKEQ. Trimming at V came to 0 bases and at J to 2 bases, leaving 2 bases not matched to a gene. This CDR3 spans 16 amino acids. The chain's CDR3 is CASSQDRDRGQETQYF. CDR3 DNA: TGTGCCAGCAGCCAAGATAGGGACAGGGGGCAAGAGACCCAGTACTTC.

This chain links TRBV7-2 with TRBJ2-5; 9 bases match TRBD2. This CDR3 region has 15 residues. V trimming: 5 bases; J trimming: 9 bases; junction bases outside the gene matches: 13. CDR1 and CDR2 from the germline V gene are SGHTA and FQGNSA. The CDR3 coding sequence is TGTGCCAGCAGCCTCAATAGCGGGAGAGAAAAGGCCCAGTACTTC. Protein sequence: CASSLNSGREKAQYF.

The rearrangement links TRBV7-3 to TRBJ2-2, with 10 positions matching TRBD1. Germline assignment: CDR1 SGHTA and CDR2 FQGTGA. V shed 5 bases, J shed 5 bases, and the junction held 11 bases outside the gene matches. This CDR3 has 17 residues. The CDR3 bases are TGTGCCAGCAGCCGTAACGGAGGGACAGGGGTTACCGGGGAGCTGTTTTTT. Its translation: CASSRNGGTGVTGELFF.

The chain combines TRBV28 with TRBJ1-5, with a possible D match to TRBD1 (5 bases). From germline, CDR1 is MDHEN and CDR2 SYDVKM. V lost 5 bases and J 3 bases, leaving 14 bases between the germline ends. The CDR3 loop spans 15 amino acids. The CDR3, as DNA: TGTGCCAGCAGTCAGGGCCTCAGCGTCAATCAGCCCCAGCATTTT. This translates into CASSQGLSVNQPQHF.

The chain carries TRBV19 and TRBJ1-1; possible D gene TRBD1, 5 bases. The CDR3 is made up of 15 amino acids. The V end was cut by 4 bases, the J end by 4 bases, with 16 bases between. Germline CDR1 reads LNHDA; CDR2 reads SQIVND (reference sequence). The CDR3 reads CASSKTSQGLTEAFF. DNA of the CDR3: TGTGCCAGTAGTAAAACAAGCCAGGGTCTCACTGAAGCTTTCTTT.

The genes are TRBV6-5 and TRBJ2-5; TRBD1 matches at 10 bases. V shed 5 bases and J 5 bases; nucleotides not matched to a gene: 5. Per the germline V gene, CDR1 is MNHEY and CDR2 is SVGAGI. The CDR3 is 14 residues long. CDR3 in amino acids: CASSLRTGGETQYF. CDR3 DNA sequence: TGTGCCAGCAGTCTTCGGACAGGGGGGGAGACCCAGTACTTC.

This clone was seen once. The chain employs TRBV5-4 and TRBJ1-1; D gene uncertain. Germline values: CDR1 SGHNT, CDR2 YYREEE (reference sequence). CDR3 length: 11 amino acids. The V end lost 3 bases, the J end lost 5 bases, and 5 bases lay between the germline ends. The CDR3: CASSSQTEAFF. DNA of the CDR3: TGTGCCAGCAGCTCCCAAACTGAAGCTTTCTTT.

This chain links TRBV27 with TRBJ1-5; D might be TRBD1 (6 bases). There are 14 residues in the CDR3. Trimming left V 4 bases short and J 2 bases short, with 9 bases between. Germline assignment: CDR1 MNHEY and CDR2 SMNVEV (reference sequence). The CDR3 DNA reads as TGTGCCAGCAGTTGGGCAGGGGGCAATCAGCCCCAGCATTTT. It encodes CASSWAGGNQPQHF.